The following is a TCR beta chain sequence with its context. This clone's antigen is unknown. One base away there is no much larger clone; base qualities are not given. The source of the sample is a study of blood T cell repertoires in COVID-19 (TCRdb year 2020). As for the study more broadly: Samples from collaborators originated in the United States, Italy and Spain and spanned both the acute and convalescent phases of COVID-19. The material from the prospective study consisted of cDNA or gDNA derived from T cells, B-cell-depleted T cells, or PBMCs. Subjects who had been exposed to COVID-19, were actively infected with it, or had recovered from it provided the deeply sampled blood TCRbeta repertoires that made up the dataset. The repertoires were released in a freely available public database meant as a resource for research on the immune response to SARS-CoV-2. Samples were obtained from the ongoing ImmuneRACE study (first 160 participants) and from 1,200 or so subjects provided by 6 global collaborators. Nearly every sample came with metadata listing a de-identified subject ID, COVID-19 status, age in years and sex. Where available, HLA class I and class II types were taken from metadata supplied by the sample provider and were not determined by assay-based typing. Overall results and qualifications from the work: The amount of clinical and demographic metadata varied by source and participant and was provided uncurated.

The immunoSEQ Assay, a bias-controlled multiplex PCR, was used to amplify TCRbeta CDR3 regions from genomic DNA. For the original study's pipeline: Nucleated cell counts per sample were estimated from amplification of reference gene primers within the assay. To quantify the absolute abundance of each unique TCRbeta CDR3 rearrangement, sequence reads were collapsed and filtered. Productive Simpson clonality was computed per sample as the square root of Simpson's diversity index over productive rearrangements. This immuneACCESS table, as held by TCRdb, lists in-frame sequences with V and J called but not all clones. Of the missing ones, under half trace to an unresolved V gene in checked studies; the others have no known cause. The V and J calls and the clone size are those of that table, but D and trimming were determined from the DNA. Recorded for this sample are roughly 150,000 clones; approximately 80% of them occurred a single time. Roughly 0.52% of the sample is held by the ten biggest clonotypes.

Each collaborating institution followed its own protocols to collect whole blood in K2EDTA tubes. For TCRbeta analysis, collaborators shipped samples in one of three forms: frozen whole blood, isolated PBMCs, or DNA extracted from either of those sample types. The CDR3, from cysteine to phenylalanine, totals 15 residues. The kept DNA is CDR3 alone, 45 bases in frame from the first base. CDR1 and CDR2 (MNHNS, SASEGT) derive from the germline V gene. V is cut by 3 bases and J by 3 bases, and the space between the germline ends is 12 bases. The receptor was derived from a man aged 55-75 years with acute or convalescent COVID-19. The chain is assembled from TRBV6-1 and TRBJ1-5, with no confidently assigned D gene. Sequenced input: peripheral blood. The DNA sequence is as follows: TGTGCCAGCAGTGATGTGTGGCTAGACAATCAGCCCCAGCATTTT. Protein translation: CASSDVWLDNQPQHF.